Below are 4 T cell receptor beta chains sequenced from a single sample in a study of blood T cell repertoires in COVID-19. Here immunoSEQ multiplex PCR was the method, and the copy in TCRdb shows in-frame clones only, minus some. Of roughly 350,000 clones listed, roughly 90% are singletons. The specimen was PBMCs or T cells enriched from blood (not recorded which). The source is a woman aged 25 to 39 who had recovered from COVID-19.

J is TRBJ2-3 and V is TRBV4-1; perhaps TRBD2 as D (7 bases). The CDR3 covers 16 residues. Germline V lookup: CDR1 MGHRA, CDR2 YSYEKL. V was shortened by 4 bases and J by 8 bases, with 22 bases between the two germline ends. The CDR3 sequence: CASSPTGLEGGVTQYF. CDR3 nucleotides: TGCGCCAGCAGCCCCACAGGGCTAGAAGGGGGGGTTACGCAGTATTTT.

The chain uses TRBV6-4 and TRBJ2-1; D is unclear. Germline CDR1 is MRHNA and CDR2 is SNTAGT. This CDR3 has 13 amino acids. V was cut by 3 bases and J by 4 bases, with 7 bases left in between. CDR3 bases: TGTGCCAGCAGTGAGGCTAGTTACAATGAGCAGTTCTTC. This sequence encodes CASSEASYNEQFF.

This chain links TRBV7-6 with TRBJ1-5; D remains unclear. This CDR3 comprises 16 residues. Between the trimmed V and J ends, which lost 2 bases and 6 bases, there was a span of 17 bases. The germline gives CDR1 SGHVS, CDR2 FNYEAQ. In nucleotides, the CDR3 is TGTGCCAGCAGCTTAACGGTGAGGGCGGGTAGTCAGCCCCAGCATTTT. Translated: CASSLTVRAGSQPQHF.

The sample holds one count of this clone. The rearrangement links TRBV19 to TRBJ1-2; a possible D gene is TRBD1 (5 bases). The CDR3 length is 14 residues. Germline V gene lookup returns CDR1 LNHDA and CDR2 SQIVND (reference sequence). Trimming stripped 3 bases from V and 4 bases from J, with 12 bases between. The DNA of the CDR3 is TGTGCCAGTAGTATCGAAGCGACAGCCTATGGCTACACCTTC. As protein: CASSIEATAYGYTF.